These T cell receptor beta chains were read from a single sample in a study of blood T cell repertoires in COVID-19. This table comes from immunoSEQ multiplex PCR, and its TCRdb copy is limited to in-frame clones, with some not included. The table lists about 150,000 clones, approximately 81% of them singletons. The specimen sequenced was peripheral blood. All receptors come from a woman between 55 and 75 years old with COVID-19, enrolled during active disease. CDR3s include the opening cysteine and the closing phenylalanine or tryptophan. Each record gives: clone size, CDR3 length, D gene, V gene, J gene, CDR3 protein, CDR3 DNA. A D gene is named only where the DNA matches it firmly. A clone size is listed for some rows: how often the clone was seen (once, few, many), or a class if it is expanded.

>.|12|.|TRBV5-1|TRBJ2-1
CASRPGNNEQFF
TGCGCCAGCAGGCCCGGTAATAATGAGCAGTTCTTC
>.|15|.|TRBV11-3|TRBJ2-2
CASSLSQSNTGELFF
TGTGCCAGCAGCCTATCCCAAAGTAACACCGGGGAGCTGTTTTTT
>few|15|.|TRBV9|TRBJ1-5
CASSVEGNPGQPQHF
TGTGCCAGCAGCGTGGAGGGTAACCCTGGTCAGCCCCAGCATTTT
>.|15|.|TRBV6-5|TRBJ1-2
CASSYGHRTYYGYTF
TGTGCCAGCAGTTACGGGCACCGAACTTACTATGGCTACACCTTC
>.|15|TRBD2|TRBV6-6|TRBJ2-2
CASSVAGGNTGELFF
TGTGCCAGCAGCGTAGCGGGAGGGAACACCGGGGAGCTGTTTTTT
>.|15|TRBD2|TRBV7-6|TRBJ2-1
CASSSLAGSYNEQFF
TGTGCCAGCAGCTCCCTAGCGGGATCATACAATGAGCAGTTCTTC
>once|14|.|TRBV5-8|TRBJ1-2
CASSLVQGWYGYTF
TGTGCCAGCAGCTTGGTTCAGGGTTGGTATGGCTACACCTTC
>few|16|TRBD1|TRBV30|TRBJ1-3
CAWSRDRGFAGNTIYF
TGTGCCTGGAGCCGGGACAGGGGTTTCGCTGGAAACACCATATATTTT
>.|15|TRBD1|TRBV5-1|TRBJ2-3
CASREGTGTTDTQYF
TGCGCCAGCAGGGAAGGGACAGGGACCACAGATACGCAGTATTTT
>.|16|TRBD2|TRBV29-1|TRBJ2-1
CSTVGEVSGSQDEQFF
TGCAGCACTGTCGGAGAGGTTAGCGGGAGTCAGGATGAGCAGTTCTTC
>few|14|.|TRBV3-1/TRBV3-2|TRBJ2-7
CASSPLFSSYEQYF
TGTGCCAGCAGCCCCCTCTTTAGCTCCTACGAGCAGTACTTC
>.|14|.|TRBV7-2|TRBJ2-1
CASSQGLPYNEQFF
TGTGCCAGCAGCCAGGGACTTCCTTACAATGAGCAGTTCTTC
>once|13|TRBD1|TRBV29-1|TRBJ1-2
CSCRDRGSYGYTF
TGCAGCTGCCGGGACAGGGGGTCGTATGGCTACACCTTC
>.|14|TRBD2|TRBV2|TRBJ2-1
CASLSSGAYNEQFF
TGTGCCAGCCTCAGTAGCGGGGCTTACAATGAGCAGTTCTTC
>.|15|.|TRBV6-5|TRBJ2-7
CASSYSKRSSYEQYF
TGTGCCAGCAGTTACTCGAAGCGTAGCTCCTACGAGCAGTACTTC